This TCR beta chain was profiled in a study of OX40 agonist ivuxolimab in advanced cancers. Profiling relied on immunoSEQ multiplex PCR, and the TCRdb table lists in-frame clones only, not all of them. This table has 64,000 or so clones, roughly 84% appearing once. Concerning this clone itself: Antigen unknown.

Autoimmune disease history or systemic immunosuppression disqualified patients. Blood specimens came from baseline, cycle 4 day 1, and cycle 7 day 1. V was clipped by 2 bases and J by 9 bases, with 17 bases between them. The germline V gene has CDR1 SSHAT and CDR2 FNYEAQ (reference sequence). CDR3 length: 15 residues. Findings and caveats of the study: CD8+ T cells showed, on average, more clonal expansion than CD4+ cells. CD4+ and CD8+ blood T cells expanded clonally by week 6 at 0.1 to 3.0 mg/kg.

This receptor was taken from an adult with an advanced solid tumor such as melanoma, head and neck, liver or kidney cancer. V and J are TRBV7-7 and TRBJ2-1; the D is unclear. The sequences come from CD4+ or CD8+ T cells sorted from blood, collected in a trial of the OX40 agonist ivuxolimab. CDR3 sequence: CASSLSSGSSTEQFF. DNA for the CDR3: TGTGCCAGCAGCTTATCCTCAGGTAGCAGTACTGAGCAGTTCTTC.